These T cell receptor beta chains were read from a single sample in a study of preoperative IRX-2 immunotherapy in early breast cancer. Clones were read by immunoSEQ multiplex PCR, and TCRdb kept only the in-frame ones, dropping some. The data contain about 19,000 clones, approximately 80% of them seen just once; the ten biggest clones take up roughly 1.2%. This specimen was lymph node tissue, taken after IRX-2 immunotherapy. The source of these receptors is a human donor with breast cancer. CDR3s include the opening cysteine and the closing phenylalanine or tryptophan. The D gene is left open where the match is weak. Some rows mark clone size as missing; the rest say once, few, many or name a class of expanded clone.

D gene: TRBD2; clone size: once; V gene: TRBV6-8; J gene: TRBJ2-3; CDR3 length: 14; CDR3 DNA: TGTGCCAGCAGTTACGGGACTAGCGGGGATACGCAGTATTTT; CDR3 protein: CASSYGTSGDTQYF
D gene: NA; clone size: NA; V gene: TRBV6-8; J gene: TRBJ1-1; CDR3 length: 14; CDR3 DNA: TGTGCCAGCAGTTACTCCCTTGGCGGGACTGAAGCTTTCTTT; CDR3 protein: CASSYSLGGTEAFF
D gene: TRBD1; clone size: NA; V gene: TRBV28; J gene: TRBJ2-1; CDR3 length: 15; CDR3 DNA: TGTGCCAGCAGTTTAGGGGACAGGGGGCAGACTGAGCAGTTCTTC; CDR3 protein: CASSLGDRGQTEQFF
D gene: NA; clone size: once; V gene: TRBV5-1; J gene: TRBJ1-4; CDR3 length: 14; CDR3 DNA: TGCGCCAGCAGCACAGGACAGATGAATGAAAAACTGTTTTTT; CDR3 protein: CASSTGQMNEKLFF
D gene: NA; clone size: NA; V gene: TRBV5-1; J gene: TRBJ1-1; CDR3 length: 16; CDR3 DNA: TGCGCCAGCAGCTTGGGATGGTTATCCATGAACACTGAAGCTTTCTTT; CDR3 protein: CASSLGWLSMNTEAFF
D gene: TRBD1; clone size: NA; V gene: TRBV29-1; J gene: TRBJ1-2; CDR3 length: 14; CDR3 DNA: TGCAGCGCCCAGCGGGACAGGCCTTTATATGGCTACACCTTC; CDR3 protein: CSAQRDRPLYGYTF
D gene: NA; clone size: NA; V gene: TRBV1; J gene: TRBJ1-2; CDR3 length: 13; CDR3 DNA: TGCGCCAGCAGCCAAGATGGGGCAATTGGCTACACCTTC; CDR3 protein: CASSQDGAIGYTF
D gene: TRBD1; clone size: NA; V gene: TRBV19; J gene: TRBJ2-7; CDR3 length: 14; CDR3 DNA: TGTGCCAGTAGTCCCCGACAGGGGGCTGTCGAGCAGTACTTC; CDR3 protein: CASSPRQGAVEQYF
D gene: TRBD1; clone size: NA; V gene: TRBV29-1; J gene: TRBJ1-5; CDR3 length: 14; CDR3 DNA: TGCAGCGTTGTAGAGGGGGCCGAGGGTCAGCCCCAGCATTTT; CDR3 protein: CSVVEGAEGQPQHF
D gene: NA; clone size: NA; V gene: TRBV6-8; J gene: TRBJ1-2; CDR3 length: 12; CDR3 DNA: TGTGCCAGCAGTTCCCCCGGGGGTGGCTACACCTTC; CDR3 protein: CASSSPGGGYTF